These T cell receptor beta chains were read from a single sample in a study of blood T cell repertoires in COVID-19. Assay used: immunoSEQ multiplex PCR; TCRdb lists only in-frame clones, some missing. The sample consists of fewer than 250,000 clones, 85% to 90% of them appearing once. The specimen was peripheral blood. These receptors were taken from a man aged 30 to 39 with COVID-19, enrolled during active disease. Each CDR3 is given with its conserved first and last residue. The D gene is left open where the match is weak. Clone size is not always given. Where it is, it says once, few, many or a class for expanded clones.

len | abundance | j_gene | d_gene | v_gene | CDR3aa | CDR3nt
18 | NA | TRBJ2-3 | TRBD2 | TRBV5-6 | CASSLQLSTSGSTDTQYF | TGTGCCAGCAGCTTGCAGCTCAGTACTAGCGGGAGCACAGATACGCAGTATTTT
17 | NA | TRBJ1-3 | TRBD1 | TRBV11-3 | CASSPKKGQGAGNTIYF | TGTGCCAGCAGCCCCAAAAAGGGACAGGGTGCTGGAAACACCATATATTTT
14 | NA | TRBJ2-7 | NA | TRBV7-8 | CASSSTDSSYEQYF | TGTGCCAGCAGCTCCACCGACAGCTCCTACGAGCAGTACTTC
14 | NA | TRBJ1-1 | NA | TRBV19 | CASSMTGLNTEAFF | TGTGCCAGTAGTATGACAGGTCTGAACACTGAAGCTTTCTTT
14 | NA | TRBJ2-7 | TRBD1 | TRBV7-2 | CASSSDRAAIEQYF | TGTGCCAGCAGCTCAGACAGGGCGGCTATCGAGCAGTACTTC
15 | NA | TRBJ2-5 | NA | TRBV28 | CASSWGDGPQETQYF | TGTGCCAGCAGTTGGGGGGACGGGCCACAAGAGACCCAGTACTTC
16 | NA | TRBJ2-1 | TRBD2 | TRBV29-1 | CSVEVWAGASYNEQFF | TGCAGCGTTGAAGTCTGGGCGGGAGCGAGCTACAATGAGCAGTTCTTC
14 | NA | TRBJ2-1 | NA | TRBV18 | CASSAQVSYNEQFF | TGTGCCAGTTCTGCCCAGGTCTCCTACAATGAGCAGTTCTTC
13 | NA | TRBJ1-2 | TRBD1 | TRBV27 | CASSFDRVYGYTF | TGTGCCAGCAGTTTTGACAGGGTCTATGGCTACACCTTC
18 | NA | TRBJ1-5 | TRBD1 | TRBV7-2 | CASSFRDRGQKGNQPQHF | TGTGCCAGCAGCTTCCGGGACAGGGGGCAAAAGGGCAATCAGCCCCAGCATTTT
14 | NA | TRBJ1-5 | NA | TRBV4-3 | CASSQQTGNQPQHF | TGCGCCAGCAGCCAACAGACAGGCAATCAGCCCCAGCATTTT
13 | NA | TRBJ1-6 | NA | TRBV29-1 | CSVGSGLDSPLHF | TGCAGCGTTGGATCAGGACTTGATTCACCCCTCCACTTT
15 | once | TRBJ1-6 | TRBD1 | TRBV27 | CASSRQGGYNSPLHF | TGTGCCAGCAGTAGACAGGGCGGGTATAATTCACCCCTCCACTTT
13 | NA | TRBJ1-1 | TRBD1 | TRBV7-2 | CASMGQSNTEAFF | TGTGCCAGCATGGGACAGTCGAACACTGAAGCTTTCTTT
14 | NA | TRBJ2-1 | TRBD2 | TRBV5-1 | CASSLAGTSNEQFF | TGCGCCAGCAGCTTGGCCGGGACTAGCAATGAGCAGTTCTTC
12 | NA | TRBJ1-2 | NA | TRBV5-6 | CASSLALGQLVF | TGTGCCAGCAGCTTGGCCTTGGGCCAGCTTGTCTTC
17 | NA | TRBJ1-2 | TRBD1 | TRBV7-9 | CASRQPGQDLANYGYTF | TGTGCCAGCAGGCAACCGGGACAGGACTTAGCTAACTATGGCTACACCTTC
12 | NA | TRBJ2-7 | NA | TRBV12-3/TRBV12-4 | CASKSRADEQYF | TGTGCCAGCAAATCCAGGGCCGACGAGCAGTACTTC
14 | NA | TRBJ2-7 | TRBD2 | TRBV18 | CASSPLAGEGEQYF | TGTGCCAGCTCACCACTAGCGGGAGAAGGCGAGCAGTACTTC
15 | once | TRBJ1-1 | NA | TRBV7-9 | CASSPRVTSNTEAFF | TGTGCCAGCAGCCCTCGGGTCACCTCAAACACTGAAGCTTTCTTT
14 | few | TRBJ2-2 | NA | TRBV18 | CASSPLLNTGELFF | TGTGCCAGCTCACCATTACTGAACACCGGGGAGCTGTTTTTT
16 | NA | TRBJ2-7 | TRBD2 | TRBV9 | CASSVVGGSAQYEQYF | TGTGCCAGCAGCGTAGTGGGCGGGAGTGCCCAGTACGAGCAGTACTTC
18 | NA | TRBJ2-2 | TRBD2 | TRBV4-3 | CASSQEITSGRFAGELFF | TGCGCCAGCAGCCAAGAAATTACTAGCGGGAGATTTGCCGGGGAGCTGTTTTTT
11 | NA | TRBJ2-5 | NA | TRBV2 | CASQKGETQYF | TGTGCCAGCCAAAAGGGGGAGACCCAGTACTTC
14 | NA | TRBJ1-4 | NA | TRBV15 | CATSSSRAFEKLFF | TGTGCCACCAGCAGTTCCAGGGCATTCGAAAAACTGTTTTTT
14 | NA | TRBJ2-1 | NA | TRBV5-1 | CASSLGQSYNEQFF | TGCGCCAGCAGCTTGGGACAGTCATACAATGAGCAGTTCTTC
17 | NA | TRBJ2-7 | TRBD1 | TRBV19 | CASSLQRPDRGRYEQYF | TGTGCCAGTAGTCTCCAACGACCGGACAGGGGTCGGTACGAGCAGTACTTC
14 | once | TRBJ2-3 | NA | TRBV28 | CASSRGGSTDTQYF | TGTGCCAGCAGTCGTGGGGGGAGCACAGATACGCAGTATTTT
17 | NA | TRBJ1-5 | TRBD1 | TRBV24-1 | CATSDRQGSRSNQPQHF | TGTGCCACCAGTGACAGACAGGGGAGTCGGAGCAATCAGCCCCAGCATTTT
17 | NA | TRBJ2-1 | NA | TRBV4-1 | CASSHPLLGGSYNEQFF | TGCGCCAGCAGCCATCCCTTGCTAGGTGGCTCCTACAATGAGCAGTTCTTC
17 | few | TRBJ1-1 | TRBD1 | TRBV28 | CASSLGGAGGASTEAFF | TGTGCCAGCAGCTTAGGAGGCGCAGGGGGCGCGAGTACTGAAGCTTTCTTT
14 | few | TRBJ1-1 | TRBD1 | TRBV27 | CASSSKGALIEAFF | TGTGCCAGCAGTTCTAAGGGGGCTCTGATTGAAGCTTTCTTT
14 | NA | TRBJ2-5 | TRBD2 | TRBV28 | CASSLMAGAETQYF | TGTGCCAGCAGTTTAATGGCGGGAGCGGAGACCCAGTACTTC
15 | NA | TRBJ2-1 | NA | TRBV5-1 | CASSLGVTDYNEQFF | TGCGCCAGCAGCTTGGGGGTGACAGACTACAATGAGCAGTTCTTC
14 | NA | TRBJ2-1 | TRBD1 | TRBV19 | CASIRTGSRNEQFF | TGTGCCAGTATTCGGACAGGGTCTCGAAATGAGCAGTTCTTC
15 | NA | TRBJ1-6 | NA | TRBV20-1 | CSASPMGRADSPLHF | TGCAGTGCCAGTCCAATGGGCAGGGCTGATTCACCCCTCCACTTT
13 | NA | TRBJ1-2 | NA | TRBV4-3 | CASSPGRGDGYTF | TGCGCCAGCAGCCCAGGGAGGGGCGATGGCTACACCTTC
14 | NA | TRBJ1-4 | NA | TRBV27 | CASSLAGANEKLFF | TGTGCCAGCAGTCTGGCAGGGGCTAATGAAAAACTGTTTTTT
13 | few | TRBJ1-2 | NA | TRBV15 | CATSDGGRVGYTF | TGTGCCACCAGCGACGGGGGGAGGGTCGGCTACACCTTC
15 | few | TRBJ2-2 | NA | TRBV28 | CASSSTARSTGELFF | TGTGCCAGCAGTTCGACAGCTCGAAGCACCGGGGAGCTGTTTTTT
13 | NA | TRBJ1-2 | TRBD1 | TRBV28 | CASNPDRAYGYTF | TGTGCCAGCAACCCGGACAGGGCCTATGGCTACACCTTC
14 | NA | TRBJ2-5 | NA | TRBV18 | CASSPPWAQETQYF | TGTGCCAGCTCACCACCGTGGGCCCAAGAGACCCAGTACTTC
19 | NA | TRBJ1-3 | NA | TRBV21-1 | CASSQGDRFPRFGGNTIYF | TGTGCCAGCAGCCAGGGGGACAGGTTCCCCCGATTTGGGGGAAACACCATATATTTT
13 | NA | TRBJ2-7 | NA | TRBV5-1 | CASSLRDSYEQYF | TGCGCCAGCAGCTTGAGAGACAGCTACGAGCAGTACTTC
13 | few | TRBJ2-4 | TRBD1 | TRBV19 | CASTDRGRDIQYF | TGTGCCAGTACCGACAGGGGGCGCGACATTCAGTACTTC
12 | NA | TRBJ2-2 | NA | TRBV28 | CASRNRDRELFF | TGTGCCAGCAGAAACAGGGACCGGGAGCTGTTTTTT
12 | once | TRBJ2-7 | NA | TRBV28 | CASSLVGHEQYF | TGTGCCAGCAGTTTAGTTGGGCACGAGCAGTACTTC
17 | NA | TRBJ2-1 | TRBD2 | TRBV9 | CASSVAGGTSPYNEQFF | TGTGCCAGCAGCGTAGCCGGCGGGACTAGCCCTTACAATGAGCAGTTCTTC
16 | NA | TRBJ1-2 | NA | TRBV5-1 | CASSSSFLVNVYGYTF | TGCGCCAGCAGTAGTTCTTTTTTGGTGAACGTCTATGGCTACACCTTC
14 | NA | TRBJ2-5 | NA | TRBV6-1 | CASSEARGGETQYF | TGTGCCAGCAGTGAAGCTAGGGGCGGAGAGACCCAGTACTTC
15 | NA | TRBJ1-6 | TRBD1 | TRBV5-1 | CASSSGQGEGSPLHF | TGCGCCAGCAGCTCGGGACAGGGGGAAGGTTCACCCCTCCACTTT
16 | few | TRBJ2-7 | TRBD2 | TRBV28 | CASSHKGTSGRYEQYF | TGTGCCAGCAGCCATAAGGGGACTAGCGGGAGATACGAGCAGTACTTC
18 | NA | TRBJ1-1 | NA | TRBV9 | CASSVSSDRLIANTEAFF | TGTGCCAGCAGCGTCAGCTCAGACAGACTCATAGCGAACACTGAAGCTTTCTTT
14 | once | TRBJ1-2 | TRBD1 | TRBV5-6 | CASSHRQGRNGYTF | TGTGCCAGCAGCCATAGACAGGGGCGTAATGGCTACACCTTC
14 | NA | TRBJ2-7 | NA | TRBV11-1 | CASSPGRTVPRAYF | TGTGCCAGCAGCCCAGGAAGGACAGTCCCGCGAGCGTACTTC
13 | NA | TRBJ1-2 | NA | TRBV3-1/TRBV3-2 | CASSRGQFGGYTF | TGTGCCAGCAGCCGGGGGCAGTTTGGTGGCTACACCTTC
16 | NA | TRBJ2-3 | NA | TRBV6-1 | CASTEGRRGGTDTQYF | TGTGCCAGCACTGAAGGAAGGAGGGGAGGCACAGATACGCAGTATTTT